A single T cell receptor (beta chain) is shown here with its context. The target antigen is unknown. Naive CD4+ cells were CD45RA-selected; the remaining cells were memory. These data come from a study of shared clonotypes between healthy human individuals. Study as a whole: The study used three CD4 naive, three CD4 memory, two CD8 naive and one CD8 memory plate per donor.

Trimming removed 5 bases from V and 2 bases from J, with 19 bases in between. Germline loops: CDR1 SGHTA, CDR2 FQGTGA. This CDR3 is built from 17 residues. Study-level points and caveats: Sorted-subset sequencing was shown by rarefaction to be incomplete despite large depth.

TCRdb's table, derived via immunoSEQ multiplex PCR, lists solely in-frame clones and lacks some. The sample consists of over 850,000 clones, 75% to 85% of them appearing once. This receptor was identified in a man younger than 30 in good health. Some clones in this sample may be carry-over from other donors' samples. The sequenced material came from memory CD4+ T cells from PBMCs. Noted subset: CD45RA-negative fraction. This sequence joins TRBV7-3 and TRBJ2-1; TRBD1 is a possible D gene (5 bases). The CDR3: CASSPHPQGPTYNEQFF. CDR3 nucleotide sequence: TGTGCCAGCAGCCCCCACCCCCAGGGCCCCACCTACAATGAGCAGTTCTTC.